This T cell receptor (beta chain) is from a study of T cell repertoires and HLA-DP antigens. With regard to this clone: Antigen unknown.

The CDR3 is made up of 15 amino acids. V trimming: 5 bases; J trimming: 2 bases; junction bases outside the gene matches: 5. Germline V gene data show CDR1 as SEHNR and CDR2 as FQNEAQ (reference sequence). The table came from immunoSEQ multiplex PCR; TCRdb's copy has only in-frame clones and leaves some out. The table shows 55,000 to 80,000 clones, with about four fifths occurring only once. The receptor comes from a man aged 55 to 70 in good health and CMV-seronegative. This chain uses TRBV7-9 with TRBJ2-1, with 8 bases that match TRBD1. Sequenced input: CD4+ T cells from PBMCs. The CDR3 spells CASSIGQGTYNEQFF. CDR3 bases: TGTGCCAGCAGCATCGGACAGGGTACCTACAATGAGCAGTTCTTC. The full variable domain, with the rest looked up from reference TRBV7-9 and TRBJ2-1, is DTGVSQNPRHKITKRGQNVTFRCDPISEHNRLYWYRQTLGQGPEFLTYFQNEAQLEKSRLLSDRFSAERPKGSFSTLEIQRTEQGDSAMYLCASSIGQGTYNEQFFGPGTRLTVL.